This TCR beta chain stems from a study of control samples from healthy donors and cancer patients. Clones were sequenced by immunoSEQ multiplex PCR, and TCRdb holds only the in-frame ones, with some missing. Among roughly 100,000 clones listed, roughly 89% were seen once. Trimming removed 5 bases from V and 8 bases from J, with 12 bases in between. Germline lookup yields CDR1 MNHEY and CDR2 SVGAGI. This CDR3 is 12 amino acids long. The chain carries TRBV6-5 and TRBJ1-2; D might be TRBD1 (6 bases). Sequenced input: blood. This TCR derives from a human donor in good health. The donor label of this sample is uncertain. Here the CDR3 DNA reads TGTGCCAGCAGTCAGGGGTCTGGCGGCTACACCTTC. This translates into CASSQGSGGYTF.